Described below is a single T cell receptor (beta chain) sequence and its context. This clone was seen only a few times. Its antigen has not been determined. Base qualities were left out, and no much larger clone turns up one base away. The data are from a study of CD8 T cell repertoires and HIV-1 epitope variants (dated by TCRdb to the early 2020s). Regarding the study in general: T cells were stimulated in separate culture wells with each of twenty-five peptides representing autologous and known Gag and Nef epitope variants. Among the control conditions were a peptide pool of CMV, EBV and flu, the Ebola AY9 epitope serving as a negative control, and a well with no peptide. The epitopes tested were three Gag epitope families plus Nef HW9 and YT9. T cells were enriched using the EasySep Human T Cell Enrichment Kit and were co-cultured with equal numbers of autologous T cell-negative cells serving as antigen-presenting cells. For roughly 11 days the cultures were kept in IMDM with gentamicin, and on days 3 and 7 half of the media was changed with IL-2, IL-7 and IL-15 added. A 1M T cell aliquot was kept as an uncultured baseline condition, separate from the approximately 87 T cell cultures. A total of around 80 T cell cultures were run, with each culture condition performed in triplicate except for one peptide, which was performed in duplicate. Points the paper makes about the study in general: The assay identified only TCR beta chains and indicated proliferation in response to antigen, without indicating T cell function or cytokine profile. About five clonotypes recognized the Nef KF9 family and one the HW9 family, with no responses to the TAALDMSHF plasma variant. Nine antigen-specific TCR beta clonotypes were identified, and six of them appeared cross-reactive for autologous or known escape epitope variants.

The EasySep Human CD8+ T Cell Enrichment Kit was used on day 10 to isolate CD8+ T cells from every culture. Sequencing of TCR beta CDR3 regions was done on the immunoSEQ platform at survey depth. The QIAamp DNA micro kit was used to extract genomic DNA from every cultured and uncultured CD8+ T cell population. On the authors' methods: Samples with fewer than 5,000 productive reads were excluded, which removed about 6.5% of the roughly 80 HIV peptide-stimulated cultures. Sequences were trimmed to CDR3 by a MANAFEST web app, and nonproductive sequences, CDR3s under 5 amino acids, and sequences not starting with C or ending with F/W were removed. For a clonotype to count as antigen-specific, the clonotype had to expand relative to the no-peptide control in at least 2 of 3 replicates at FDR 0.01, and only within one epitope family. A frequency at least fivefold higher than in wells stimulated with peptides from other epitope families was additionally required for specific clonotypes. In TCRdb, the immuneACCESS table is reduced to in-frame sequences with V and J assigned. These tables do not hold every clone; where another copy was compared, an unresolved V gene accounts for under half, and the others remain unexplained. Clone size and V and J calls were adopted from that table, with D and trimming inferred from the DNA. For this sample there are tens of thousands of clones; 60% to 80% appear just once. The ten top clones hold roughly 24% of the sample.

The sample comprised uncultured baseline CD8+ T cells from peripheral blood mononuclear cells (PBMCs). The receptor's source is a male donor with HIV.

The CDR3 in this case is CASSDLTGHEQFF. The DNA sequence reads TGTGCCAGCAGTGACCTCACGGGGCATGAGCAGTTCTTC. The rearrangement joined TRBV6-4 to TRBJ2-1; the D gene is perhaps TRBD1 or TRBD2, as each covers 5 bases. Between the V and J ends, shortened by 2 bases and 8 bases respectively, the junction contains 10 bases. The cysteine opens and the phenylalanine closes a CDR3 of 13 amino acids. The DNA shown is the 39-base CDR3, in frame from base 1. The CDR1 and CDR2 encoded by the germline V gene are MRHNA and SNTAGT.